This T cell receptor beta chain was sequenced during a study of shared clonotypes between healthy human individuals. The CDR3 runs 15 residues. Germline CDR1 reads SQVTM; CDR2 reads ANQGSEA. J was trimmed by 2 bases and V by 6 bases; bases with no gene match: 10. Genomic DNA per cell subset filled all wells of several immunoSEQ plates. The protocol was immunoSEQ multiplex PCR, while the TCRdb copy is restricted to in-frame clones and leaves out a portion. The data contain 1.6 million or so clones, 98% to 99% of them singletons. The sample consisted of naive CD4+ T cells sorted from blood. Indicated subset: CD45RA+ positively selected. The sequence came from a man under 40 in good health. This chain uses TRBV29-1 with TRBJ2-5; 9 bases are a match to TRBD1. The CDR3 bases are TGCAGCGTGGGAACCGGGACAGGGTCTCAAGAGACCCAGTACTTC. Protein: CSVGTGTGSQETQYF.